This T cell receptor (beta chain) stems from a study of cytotoxic CD8 clonotypes in ibrutinib-treated CLL. Study summary: Investigators collected response samples after a median about 11 months of treatment, range 6 to 36.

The V and J ends lost 5 bases and 5 bases respectively, with 14 bases between them. This CDR3 has 14 residues. Germline V gene data show CDR1 as PRHDT and CDR2 as FYEKMQ (reference sequence). Findings of the study overall: Against age-matched healthy donors, baseline clonality ran higher and tracked circulating CD8+ T-cell counts. Public clonotypes occurred uncommonly; on treatment, they contracted or remained stable.

A note on this clone: The antigen remains unidentified.

The intended depth for sequencing was 1 in 200,000 to 1 in 1 million T cells. TCRdb's copy holds only in-frame clones and misses some; the assay was immunoSEQ multiplex PCR. The sample carries about 72,000 clones, over 75% recorded once. This chain links TRBV13 with TRBJ2-3; D may correspond to TRBD1 or TRBD2 (6 bases each). This specimen was PBMCs, taken at disease progression, from a patient treated with ibrutinib. This clonotype was sampled from a human donor with chronic lymphocytic leukemia. CDR3 bases: TGTGCCAGCAGCCGAGGGGGGTTCGTAGATACGCAGTATTTT. Encoded protein: CASSRGGFVDTQYF.